The 21 T cell receptor beta chains below come from one sample, sequenced in a study of beta chain features in type 1 diabetes. The whole isolated RNA underwent reverse transcription, so sequencing captured expressed TCRB transcripts. Produced via immunoSEQ multiplex PCR; TCRdb's table is partial and in-frame only. The sample lists hundreds of thousands of clones, 10% to 15% seen once, with roughly 0.015% in the top ten. Sequenced input: naive CD4+ T cells from blood. All receptors derive from a man aged 18 to 30 in good health.

This clone was found a few times. The chain employs TRBV19 and TRBJ2-1, with 8 bases lining up with TRBD2. The CDR3 contains 12 residues. V was clipped by 7 bases and J by 13 bases; unmatched bases: 9. Germline lookup yields CDR1 LNHDA and CDR2 SQIVND (reference sequence). CDR3 sequence: CASTHGSGIQFF. CDR3 nucleotides: TGTGCCAGTACCCATGGTAGCGGGATACAGTTCTTC.

This clone showed up just a few times. The CDR3 protein is CASSFEIDEMRGYTF. CDR3 nucleotides: TGTGCCAGCAGTTTCGAGATAGATGAGATGCGGGGCTACACCTTC. The chain is built from TRBV28 and TRBJ1-2; D not resolved. Germline V lookup: CDR1 MDHEN, CDR2 SYDVKM. The germline V and J ends were trimmed by 3 bases and 8 bases, with 19 bases remaining between them. The CDR3 loop spans 15 amino acids.

This clone has more than one count but fewer than ten. This chain links TRBV7-6 with TRBJ2-5, with D hard to call. The ends were cut back, 2 bases at V and 0 bases at J, with 4 bases in the middle. This CDR3 is built from 13 residues. The germline V gene has CDR1 SGHVS and CDR2 FNYEAQ. The CDR3 region is CASSLRYQETQYF. The CDR3 DNA reads TGTGCCAGCAGCTTACGGTACCAAGAGACCCAGTACTTC.

This chain uses TRBV10-3 with TRBJ2-1; TRBD2 matches 8 bases. The CDR3 length is 13 residues. The V gene end was trimmed by 6 bases and the J gene end by 6 bases; junction bases not matched to a gene: 4. Germline assignment: CDR1 ENHRY and CDR2 SYGVKD. The CDR3 sequence: CAIRESGGNEQFF. DNA for the CDR3: TGTGCCATCAGGGAAAGCGGGGGCAATGAGCAGTTCTTC.

The chain employs TRBV4-2 and TRBJ2-3; D not resolved. Germline loops: CDR1 LGHNA, CDR2 YNFKEQ. The CDR3 spans 17 residues. Trimming shortened V by 1 base and J by 0 bases, and 14 bases separated the two germline ends. The CDR3 bases are TGTGCCAGCAGCCAAGGGCCGCTACCAGGTAGCACAGATACGCAGTATTTT. Its translation: CASSQGPLPGSTDTQYF.

This clone was counted between two and nine times. The CDR3 sequence is CASRLVESTGELFF. The CDR3 DNA reads TGTGCCAGCAGACTAGTTGAAAGCACCGGGGAGCTGTTTTTT. The V gene is TRBV19, the J gene TRBJ2-2; weak D call: TRBD2 (6 bases). The CDR3 has 14 residues. Germline V gene sequence: CDR1 LNHDA, CDR2 SQIVND (reference sequence). Trimming pared 9 bases from V and 4 bases from J, leaving 15 bases between.

This chain links TRBV25-1 with TRBJ2-1, with 8 bases that match TRBD2. The V gene end was trimmed by 2 bases and the J gene end by 6 bases; junction bases not matched to a gene: 3. CDR1 MGHDK and CDR2 SYGVNS come from the germline V gene. This CDR3 region has 14 residues. CDR3 sequence: CASSEGRGGNEQFF. As DNA, the CDR3 is TGTGCCAGCAGTGAAGGACGGGGGGGCAATGAGCAGTTCTTC.

This chain links TRBV4-1 with TRBJ2-5, with TRBD1 as a possible D gene (5 bases). V was clipped by 3 bases and J by 3 bases, with 11 bases between them. From germline, CDR1 is MGHRA and CDR2 YSYEKL. This CDR3 contains 14 residues. CDR3 loop: CASSHIMTEETQYF. The CDR3, as DNA: TGCGCCAGCAGCCACATCATGACAGAAGAGACCCAGTACTTC.

This clone was seen only a few times. The chain couples TRBV6-1 to TRBJ2-1; D perhaps matches TRBD1 (5 bases). Germline CDR1 is MNHNS and CDR2 is SASEGT. This CDR3 comprises 15 residues. V was trimmed by 0 bases and J by 1 base, leaving 7 bases between them. CDR3 coding DNA: TGTGCCAGCAGTGAAGCAACAGGTTCCTACAATGAGCAGTTCTTC. This encodes CASSEATGSYNEQFF.

This chain uses TRBV2 with TRBJ2-2; TRBD2 aligns across 8 bases. Germline-derived CDR1 and CDR2 are SNHLY and FYNNEI. V gave up 7 bases and J gave up 8 bases; unmatched junction bases: 9. The CDR3 runs 14 residues. DNA for the CDR3: TGTGCCAGCACTACCGGGAGGGCCGTGGGGGAGCTGTTTTTT. Translating gives CASTTGRAVGELFF.

The V call is TRBV25-1, the J call TRBJ1-1; maybe TRBD1 (5 bases). Per the germline V gene, CDR1 is MGHDK and CDR2 is SYGVNS. The V end lost 5 bases, the J end lost 8 bases, and 18 bases lay between the germline ends. The CDR3 has 14 amino acids. CDR3 DNA: TGTGCCAGCAGTTTTGTCGGGGGGAAAACCGAAGCTTTCTTT. Translating gives CASSFVGGKTEAFF. The full variable domain, in which reference TRBV25-1 and TRBJ1-1 provide the parts outside the CDR3, is EADIYQTPRYLVIGTGKKITLECSQTMGHDKMYWYQQDPGMELHLIHYSYGVNSTEKGDLSSESTVSRIRTEHFPLTLESARPSHTSQYLCASSFVGGKTEAFFGQGTRLTVV.

V and J are TRBV4-3 and TRBJ1-6, with D perhaps TRBD1 (5 bases). Per the germline V gene, CDR1 is LGHNA and CDR2 is YSLEER. Trimming took off 1 base at V and 12 bases at J, with 10 bases between the two ends. CDR3 size: 13 residues. The CDR3 coding sequence is TGCGCCAGCAGCCAAGCGTCAGGGCTACCCCTCCACTTT. Translating it yields CASSQASGLPLHF.

The chain recombines TRBV5-4 with TRBJ2-2, with 7 bases fitting TRBD1. Germline CDR1 reads SGHNT; CDR2 reads YYREEE (reference sequence). The CDR3 extends over 14 amino acids. V lost 5 bases, J lost 6 bases, and 7 bases stayed unmatched. This chain's CDR3 is CASRSRGSAGELFF. The CDR3 DNA follows: TGTGCCAGCAGATCCAGGGGGTCGGCCGGGGAGCTGTTTTTT.

The genes are TRBV28 and TRBJ2-5; TRBD1 matches at 10 bases. The CDR3 runs to 16 residues. V dropped 6 bases and J dropped 4; count of bases not matched to a gene: 11. Germline CDR1 and CDR2: MDHEN and SYDVKM. The CDR3 region has the DNA TGTGCCAGCAGGGACCGCCGGACAGGGGGTAGAGAGACCCAGTACTTC. This gives the protein CASRDRRTGGRETQYF.

The chain combines TRBV2 with TRBJ2-5; D is perhaps TRBD1 (5 bases). Germline-derived CDR1 and CDR2 are SNHLY and FYNNEI. The V end was cut by 1 base, the J end by 4 bases, with 7 bases between. The CDR3 loop spans 13 amino acids. The CDR3 DNA follows: TGTGCCAGCAGTGAAGACAGGCGAGAGACCCAGTACTTC. Residues: CASSEDRRETQYF.

This clone was counted a few times. V is TRBV7-6 and J is TRBJ2-5, with unresolved D. Trimming shortened V by 4 bases and J by 4 bases, and 4 bases separated the two germline ends. Germline V gene lookup returns CDR1 SGHVS and CDR2 FNYEAQ. This CDR3 is 11 amino acids long. The CDR3 DNA reads TGTGCCAGCAGCTATAGAGAGACCCAGTACTTC. Encoded protein: CASSYRETQYF.

The chain employs TRBV6-1 and TRBJ2-1; 7 nucleotides line up with TRBD1. Germline V gives CDR1 MNHNS, CDR2 SASEGT. V shed 1 base and J 4 bases; nucleotides not matched to a gene: 1. CDR3 length: 14 amino acids. The CDR3 bases are TGTGCCAGCAGTGAAGGACAGGGATACAATGAGCAGTTCTTC. This gives the protein CASSEGQGYNEQFF.

This chain joins TRBV21-1 and TRBJ2-1; the table's D call TRBD2 went unverified against the DNA. TRBV21-1 is classified as a pseudogene. This CDR3 has 16 amino acids. The CDR3 region has the DNA TGTGCCAGCAGCAAAGAAGGCGGGAGGGCCGGAAATGAGCAGTTCTTC. It encodes CASSKEGGRAGNEQFF.

The chain couples TRBV14 to TRBJ2-3, with a possible D match to TRBD2 (5 bases). Trimming shortened V by 4 bases and J by 5 bases, and 16 bases separated the two germline ends. This CDR3 region has 15 residues. Per the germline V gene, CDR1 is SGHDN and CDR2 is FVKESK. The CDR3 sequence: CASSPFGIGLDTQYF. CDR3 DNA sequence: TGTGCCAGCAGCCCTTTCGGGATTGGACTAGATACGCAGTATTTT. Complete variable domain (other parts from reference TRBV14 and TRBJ2-3): EAGVTQFPSHSVIEKGQTVTLRCDPISGHDNLYWYRRVMGKEIKFLLHFVKESKQDESGMPNNRFLAERTGGTYSTLKVQPAELEDSGVYFCASSPFGIGLDTQYFGPGTRLTVL.

This clone was counted only a few times. The rearrangement joins TRBV7-2 to TRBJ2-1; D remains unclear. Germline V gene lookup returns CDR1 SGHTA and CDR2 FQGNSA. V was pared by 5 bases and J by 10 bases, with 9 bases between. This CDR3 contains 11 residues. This chain's CDR3 is CASSPTLEQFF. CDR3 coding DNA: TGTGCCAGCAGCCCCACTCTAGAGCAGTTCTTC.

Only a few counts were recorded for this clone. The J gene is TRBJ2-5, the V gene TRBV4-3; 7 bases align to TRBD2. This CDR3 is built from 16 residues. Germline V CDR1 and CDR2: LGHNA, YSLEER. V lost 2 bases and J lost 3; bases outside the gene matches: 9. The CDR3 region is CASSQSWEGRKETQYF. Written as DNA, the CDR3 is TGCGCCAGCAGCCAATCTTGGGAGGGCCGAAAAGAGACCCAGTACTTC.